This T cell receptor beta chain appears in the sequencing data of a study of blood T cell repertoires in COVID-19. About the research overall: Sites across the United States, Italy and Spain contributed samples from acute and convalescent COVID-19.

Donors were grouped by their self-reported clinical history. Methods used by the authors: Amplification of reference gene primers was used by the study to estimate nucleated cell counts. Clones were read by immunoSEQ multiplex PCR, and TCRdb kept only the in-frame ones, dropping some. V, J and clone size were drawn from that table, and D and trimming were deduced from the DNA. The sample includes about 350,000 clones, roughly nine tenths seen only once; the top ten take 3%. Deletions cut 5 bases from V and 8 bases from J, with 13 bases between. This CDR3 has 13 residues. Germline CDR1 SGHTA, CDR2 FQGTGA.

V is TRBV7-3 and J is TRBJ2-1, with D maybe TRBD2 (7 bases). The origin of this receptor is a woman in her 30s who had recovered from COVID-19. Sequenced input: PBMCs or T cells enriched from blood (not recorded which). CDR3 in amino acids: CASSQGREHEQFF. The DNA for the CDR3 is TGTGCCAGCAGCCAGGGGAGGGAGCATGAGCAGTTCTTC.